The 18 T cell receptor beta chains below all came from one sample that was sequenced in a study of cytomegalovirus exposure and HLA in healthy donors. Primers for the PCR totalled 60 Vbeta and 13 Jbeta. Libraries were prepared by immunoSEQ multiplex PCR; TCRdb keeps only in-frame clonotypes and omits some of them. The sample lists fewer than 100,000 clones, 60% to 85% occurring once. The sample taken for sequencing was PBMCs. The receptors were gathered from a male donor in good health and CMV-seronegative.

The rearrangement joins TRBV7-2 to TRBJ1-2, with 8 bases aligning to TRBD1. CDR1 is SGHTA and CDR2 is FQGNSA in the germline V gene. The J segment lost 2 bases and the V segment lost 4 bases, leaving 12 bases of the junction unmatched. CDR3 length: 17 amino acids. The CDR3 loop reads CASSWGTGDIKNYGYTF. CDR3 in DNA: TGTGCCAGCAGCTGGGGGACAGGAGATATAAAGAACTATGGCTACACCTTC. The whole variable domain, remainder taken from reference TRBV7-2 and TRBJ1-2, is GAGVSQSPSNKVTEKGKDVELRCDPISGHTALYWYRQSLGQGLEFLIYFQGNSAPDKSGLPSDRFSAERTGGSVSTLTIQRTQQEDSAVYLCASSWGTGDIKNYGYTFGSGTRLTVV.

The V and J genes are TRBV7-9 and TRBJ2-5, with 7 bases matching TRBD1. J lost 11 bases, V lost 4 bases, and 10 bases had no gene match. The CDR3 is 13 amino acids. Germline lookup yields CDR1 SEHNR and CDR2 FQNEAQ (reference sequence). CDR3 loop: CASSSGTAGGQYF. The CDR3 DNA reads TGTGCCAGCAGCTCCGGGACAGCTGGGGGACAGTACTTC.

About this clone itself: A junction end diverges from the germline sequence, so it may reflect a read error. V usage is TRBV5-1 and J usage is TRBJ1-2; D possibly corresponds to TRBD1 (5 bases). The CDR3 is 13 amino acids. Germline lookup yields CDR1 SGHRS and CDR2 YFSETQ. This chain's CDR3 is CASSPTALYGYPF. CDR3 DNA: TGCGCCAGCAGCCCGACAGCCCTCTATGGCTACCCCTTC. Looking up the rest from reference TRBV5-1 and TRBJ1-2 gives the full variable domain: KAGVTQTPRYLIKTRGQQVTLSCSPISGHRSVSWYQQTPGQGLQFLFEYFSETQRNKGNFPGRFSGRQFSNSRSEMNVSTLELGDSALYLCASSPTALYGYPFGSGTRLTVV.

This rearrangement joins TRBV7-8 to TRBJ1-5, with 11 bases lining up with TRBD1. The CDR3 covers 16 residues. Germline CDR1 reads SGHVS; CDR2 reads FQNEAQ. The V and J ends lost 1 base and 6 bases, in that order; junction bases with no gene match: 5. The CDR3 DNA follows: TGTGCCAGCAGCTTAGAGGGACAGGGGGTTTTTCAGCCCCAGCATTTT. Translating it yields CASSLEGQGVFQPQHF.

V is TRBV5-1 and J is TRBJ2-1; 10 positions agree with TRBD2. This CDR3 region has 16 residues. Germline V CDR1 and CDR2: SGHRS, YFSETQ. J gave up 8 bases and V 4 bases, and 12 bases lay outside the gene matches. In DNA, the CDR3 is TGCGCCAGCAGCACGGTAGGGACTAGCGTTTGGGATGAGCAGTTCTTC. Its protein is CASSTVGTSVWDEQFF.

CDR3 nucleotide sequence: TGTGCCACCAGCAGAGGTGGGAGCTCCTACGAGCAGTACTTC. This codes for CATSRGGSSYEQYF. J is TRBJ2-5 and V is TRBV15; TRBD2 might be the D (5 bases). Matching the DNA end better, TRBJ2-7 makes the J call doubtful. Germline V lookup: CDR1 LNHNV, CDR2 YYDKDF (reference sequence). The length of the CDR3 is 14 residues.

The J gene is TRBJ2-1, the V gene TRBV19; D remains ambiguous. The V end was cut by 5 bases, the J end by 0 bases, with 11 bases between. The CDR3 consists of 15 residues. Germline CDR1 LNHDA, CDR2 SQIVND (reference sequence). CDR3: CASSPIPSSYNEQFF. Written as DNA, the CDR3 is TGTGCCAGTAGTCCCATACCGAGCTCCTACAATGAGCAGTTCTTC.

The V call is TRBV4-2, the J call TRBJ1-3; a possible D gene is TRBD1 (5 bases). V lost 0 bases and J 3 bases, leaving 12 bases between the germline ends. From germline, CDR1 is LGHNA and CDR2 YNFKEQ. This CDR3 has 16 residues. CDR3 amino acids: CASSQDGGRNGNTIYF. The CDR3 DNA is TGTGCCAGCAGCCAAGACGGGGGACGGAATGGAAACACCATATATTTT.

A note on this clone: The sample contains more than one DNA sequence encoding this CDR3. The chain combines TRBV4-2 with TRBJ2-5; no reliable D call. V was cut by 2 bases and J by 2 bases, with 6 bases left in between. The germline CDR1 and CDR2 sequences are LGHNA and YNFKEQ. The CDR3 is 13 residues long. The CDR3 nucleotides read TGTGCCAGCAGCCAACGGGTGCAAGAGACCCAGTACTTC. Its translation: CASSQRVQETQYF.

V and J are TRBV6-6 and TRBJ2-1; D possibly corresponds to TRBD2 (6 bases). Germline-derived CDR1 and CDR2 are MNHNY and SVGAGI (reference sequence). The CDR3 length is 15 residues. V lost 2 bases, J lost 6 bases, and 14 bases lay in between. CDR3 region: CASSYREAYANEQFF. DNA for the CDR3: TGTGCCAGCAGTTACAGGGAGGCCTATGCCAATGAGCAGTTCTTC.

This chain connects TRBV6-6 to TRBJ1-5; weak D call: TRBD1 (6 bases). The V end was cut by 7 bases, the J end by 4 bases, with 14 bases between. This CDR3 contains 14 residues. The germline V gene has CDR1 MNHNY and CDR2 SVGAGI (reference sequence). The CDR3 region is CASIAGQWNQPQHF. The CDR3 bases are TGTGCCAGCATAGCGGGACAATGGAATCAGCCCCAGCATTTT.

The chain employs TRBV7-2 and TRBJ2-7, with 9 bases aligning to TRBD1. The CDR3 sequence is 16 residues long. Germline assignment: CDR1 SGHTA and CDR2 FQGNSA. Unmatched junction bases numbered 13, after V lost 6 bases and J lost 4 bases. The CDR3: CASRGTGGSSYYEQYF. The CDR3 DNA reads TGTGCCAGCAGGGGCACAGGGGGCTCCTCATATTACGAGCAGTACTTC.

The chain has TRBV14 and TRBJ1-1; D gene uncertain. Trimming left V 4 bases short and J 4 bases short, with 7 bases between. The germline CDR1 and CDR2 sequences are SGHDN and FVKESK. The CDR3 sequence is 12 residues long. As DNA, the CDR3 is TGTGCCAGCAGCCTGGGGAGCACTGAAGCTTTCTTT. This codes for CASSLGSTEAFF.

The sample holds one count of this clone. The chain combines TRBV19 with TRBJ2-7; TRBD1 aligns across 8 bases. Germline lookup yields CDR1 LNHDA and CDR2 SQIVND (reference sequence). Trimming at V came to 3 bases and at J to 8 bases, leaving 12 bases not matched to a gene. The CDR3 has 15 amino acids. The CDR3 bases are TGTGCCAGTAGTATGGGCAGGGGGCGATCTCACAAGCAGTACTTC. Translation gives CASSMGRGRSHKQYF.

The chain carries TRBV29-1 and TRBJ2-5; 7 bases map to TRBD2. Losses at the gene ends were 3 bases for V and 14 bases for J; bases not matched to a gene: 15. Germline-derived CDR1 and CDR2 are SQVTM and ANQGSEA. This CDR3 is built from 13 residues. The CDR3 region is CSVDPSGANPGYF. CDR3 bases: TGCAGCGTTGACCCCAGCGGGGCCAACCCGGGCTACTTC. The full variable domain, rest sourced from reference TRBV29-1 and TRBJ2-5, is SAVISQKPSRDICQRGTSLTIQCQVDSQVTMMFWYRQQPGQSLTLIATANQGSEATYESGFVIDKFPISRPNLTFSTLTVSNMSPEDSSIYLCSVDPSGANPGYFGPGTRLLVL.

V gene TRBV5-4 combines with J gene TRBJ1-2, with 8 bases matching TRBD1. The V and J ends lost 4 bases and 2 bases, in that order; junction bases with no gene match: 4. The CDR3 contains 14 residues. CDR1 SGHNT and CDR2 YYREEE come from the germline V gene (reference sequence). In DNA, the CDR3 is TGTGCCAGCAGCCCAGGGGGCCCGAACTATGGCTACACCTTC. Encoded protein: CASSPGGPNYGYTF.

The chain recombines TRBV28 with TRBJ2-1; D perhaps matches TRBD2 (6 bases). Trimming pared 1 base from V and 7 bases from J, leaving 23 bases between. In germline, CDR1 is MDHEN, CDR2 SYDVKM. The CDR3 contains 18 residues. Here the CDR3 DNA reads TGTGCCAGCAGTTTATCATCATCAGGGATCAGTGGAGGGAATGAGCAGTTCTTC. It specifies CASSLSSSGISGGNEQFF.

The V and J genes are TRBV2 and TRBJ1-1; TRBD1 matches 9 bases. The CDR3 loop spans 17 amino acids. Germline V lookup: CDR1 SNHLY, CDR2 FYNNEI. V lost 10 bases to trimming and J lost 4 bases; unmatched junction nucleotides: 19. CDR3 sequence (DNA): TGTGCCACACCCACATGGACAGGGGAACTTAGGGGCACTGAAGCTTTCTTT. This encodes CATPTWTGELRGTEAFF.